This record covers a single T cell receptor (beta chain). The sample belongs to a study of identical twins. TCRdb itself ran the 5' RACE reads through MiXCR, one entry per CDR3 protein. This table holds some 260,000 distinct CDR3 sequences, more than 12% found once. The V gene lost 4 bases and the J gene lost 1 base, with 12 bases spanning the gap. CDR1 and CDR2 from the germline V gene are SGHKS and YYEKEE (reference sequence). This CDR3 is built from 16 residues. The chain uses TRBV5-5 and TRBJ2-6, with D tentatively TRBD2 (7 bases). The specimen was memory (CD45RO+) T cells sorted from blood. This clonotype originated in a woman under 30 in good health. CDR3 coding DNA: TGTGCCAGCAGCCCGGGGGGCCTATCTGGGGCCAACGTCCTGACTTTC. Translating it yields CASSPGGLSGANVLTF. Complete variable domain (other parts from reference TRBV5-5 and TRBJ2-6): DAGVTQSPTHLIKTRGQQVTLRCSPISGHKSVSWYQQVLGQGPQFIFQYYEKEERGRGNFPDRFSARQFPNYSSELNVNALLLGDSALYLCASSPGGLSGANVLTFGAGSRLTVL.